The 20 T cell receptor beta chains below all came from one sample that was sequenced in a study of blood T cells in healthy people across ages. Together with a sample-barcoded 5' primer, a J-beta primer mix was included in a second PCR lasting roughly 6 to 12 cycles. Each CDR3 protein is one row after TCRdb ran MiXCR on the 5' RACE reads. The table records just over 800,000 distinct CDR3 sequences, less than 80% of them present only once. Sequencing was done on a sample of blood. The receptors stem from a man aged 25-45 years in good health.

The CDR3 spells CASSYGPTYEQYF. CDR3 sequence (DNA): TGTGCCAGCAGTTACGGGCCGACCTACGAGCAGTACTTC. This chain connects TRBV6-2 or TRBV6-3 to TRBJ2-7; D remains ambiguous. Germline V gene sequence: CDR1 MNHEY, CDR2 SVGEGT. Trimming took off 2 bases at V and 2 bases at J, with 7 bases between the two ends. This CDR3 contains 13 residues.

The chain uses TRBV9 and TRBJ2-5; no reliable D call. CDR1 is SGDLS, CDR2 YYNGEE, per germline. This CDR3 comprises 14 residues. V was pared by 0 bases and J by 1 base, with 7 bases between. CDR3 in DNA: TGTGCCAGCAGCGTAGGATGGGGCCAAGAGACCCAGTACTTC. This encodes CASSVGWGQETQYF.

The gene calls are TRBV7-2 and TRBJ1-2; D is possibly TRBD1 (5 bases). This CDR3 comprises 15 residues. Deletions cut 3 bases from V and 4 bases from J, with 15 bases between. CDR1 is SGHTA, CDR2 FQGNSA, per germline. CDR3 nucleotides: TGTGCCAGCAGCTTGACGATGGGACGGATCTATGGCTACACCTTC. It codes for CASSLTMGRIYGYTF.

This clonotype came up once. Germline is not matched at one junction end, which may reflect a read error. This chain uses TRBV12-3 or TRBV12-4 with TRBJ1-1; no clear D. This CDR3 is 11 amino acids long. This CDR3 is CARSLVTEAFF. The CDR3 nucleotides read TGTGCCCGCAGTTTAGTGACTGAAGCTTTCTTT.

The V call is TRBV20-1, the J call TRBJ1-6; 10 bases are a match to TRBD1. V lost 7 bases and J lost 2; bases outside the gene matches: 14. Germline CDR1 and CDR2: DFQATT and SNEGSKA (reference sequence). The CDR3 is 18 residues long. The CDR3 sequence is CSVIRDRGSVTYNSPLHF. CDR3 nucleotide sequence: TGCAGTGTAATTAGGGACAGGGGCTCTGTTACCTATAATTCACCCCTCCACTTT.

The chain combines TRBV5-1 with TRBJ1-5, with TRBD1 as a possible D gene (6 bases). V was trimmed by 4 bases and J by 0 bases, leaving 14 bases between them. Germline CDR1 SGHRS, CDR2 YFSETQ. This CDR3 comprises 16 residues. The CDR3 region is CASSPTHRASNQPQHF. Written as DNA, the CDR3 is TGCGCCAGCAGCCCGACCCACAGGGCTAGCAATCAGCCCCAGCATTTT. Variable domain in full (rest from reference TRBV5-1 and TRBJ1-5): KAGVTQTPRYLIKTRGQQVTLSCSPISGHRSVSWYQQTPGQGLQFLFEYFSETQRNKGNFPGRFSGRQFSNSRSEMNVSTLELGDSALYLCASSPTHRASNQPQHFGDGTRLSIL.

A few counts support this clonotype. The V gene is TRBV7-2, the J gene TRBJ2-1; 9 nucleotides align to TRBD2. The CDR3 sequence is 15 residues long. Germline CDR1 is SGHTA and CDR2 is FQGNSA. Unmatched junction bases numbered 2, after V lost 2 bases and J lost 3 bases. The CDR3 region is CASSLTRGGYNEQFF. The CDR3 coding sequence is TGTGCCAGCAGCTTAACGCGGGGGGGCTACAATGAGCAGTTCTTC.

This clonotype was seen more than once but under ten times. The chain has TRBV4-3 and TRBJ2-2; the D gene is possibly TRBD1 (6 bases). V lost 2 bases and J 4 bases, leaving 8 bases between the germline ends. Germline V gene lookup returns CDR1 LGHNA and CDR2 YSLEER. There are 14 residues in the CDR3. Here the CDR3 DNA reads TGCGCCAGCAGCCAAACACAGGGCACCGGGGAGCTGTTTTTT. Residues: CASSQTQGTGELFF.

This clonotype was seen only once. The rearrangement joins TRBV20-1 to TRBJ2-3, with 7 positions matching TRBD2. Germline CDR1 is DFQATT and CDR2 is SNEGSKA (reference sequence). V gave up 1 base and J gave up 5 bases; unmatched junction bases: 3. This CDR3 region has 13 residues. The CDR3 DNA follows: TGCAGTGCTAGAGGCGGGGGAGTAGATACGCAGTATTTT. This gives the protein CSARGGGVDTQYF.

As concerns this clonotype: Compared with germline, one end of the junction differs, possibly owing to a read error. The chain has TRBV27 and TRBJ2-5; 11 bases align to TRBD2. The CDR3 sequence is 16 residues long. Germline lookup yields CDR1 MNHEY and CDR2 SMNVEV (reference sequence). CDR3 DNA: TGTGCCAGCAGTCTAGGGACTAGCGGAGCTCAAGGGACCCAATACTTC. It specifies CASSLGTSGAQGTQYF.

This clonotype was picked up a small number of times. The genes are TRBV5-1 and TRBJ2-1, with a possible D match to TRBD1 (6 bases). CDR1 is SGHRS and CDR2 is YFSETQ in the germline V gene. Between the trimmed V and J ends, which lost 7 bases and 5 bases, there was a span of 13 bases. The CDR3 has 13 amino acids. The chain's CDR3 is CASGVGAHNEQFF. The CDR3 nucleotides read TGCGCCAGCGGGGTGGGGGCTCACAATGAGCAGTTCTTC.

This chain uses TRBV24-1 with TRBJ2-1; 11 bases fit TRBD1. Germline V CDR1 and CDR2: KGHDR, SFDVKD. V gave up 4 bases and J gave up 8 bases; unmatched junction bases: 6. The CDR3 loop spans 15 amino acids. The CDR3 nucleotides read TGTGCCACCAGTGACCCCGGACAGGGGGCATATGAGCAGTTCTTC. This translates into CATSDPGQGAYEQFF.

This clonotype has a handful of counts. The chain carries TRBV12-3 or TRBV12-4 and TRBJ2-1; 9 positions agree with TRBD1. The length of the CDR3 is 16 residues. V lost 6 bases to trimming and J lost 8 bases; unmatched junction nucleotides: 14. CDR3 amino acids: CASSPEVGTGRHEQFF. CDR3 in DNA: TGTGCCAGCAGCCCGGAGGTGGGGACAGGGAGGCATGAGCAGTTCTTC.

Written as DNA, the CDR3 is TGTGCCAGCAGCCTCAGGAAATCTGGGGCCAACGTCCTGACTTTC. Translating it yields CASSLRKSGANVLTF. The rearrangement joins TRBV6-5 to TRBJ2-6; D gene uncertain. Germline V gives CDR1 MNHEY, CDR2 SVGAGI. Trimming removed 6 bases at V and 1 base at J, with 10 bases between. The CDR3 has 15 amino acids.

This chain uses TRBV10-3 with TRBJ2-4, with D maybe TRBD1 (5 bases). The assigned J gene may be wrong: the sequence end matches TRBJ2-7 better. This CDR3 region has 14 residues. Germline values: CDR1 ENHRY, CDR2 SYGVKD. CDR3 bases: TGTGCCATCAGGGGGCAGGGTCGGACCTACGAGCAGTACTTC. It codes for CAIRGQGRTYEQYF.

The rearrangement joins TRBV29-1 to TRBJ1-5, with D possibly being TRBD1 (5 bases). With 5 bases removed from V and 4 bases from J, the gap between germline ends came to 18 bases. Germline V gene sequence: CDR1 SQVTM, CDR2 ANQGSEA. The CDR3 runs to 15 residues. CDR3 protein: CSVRVHTGLNQPQHF. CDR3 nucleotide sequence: TGCAGCGTTCGAGTGCATACAGGCCTGAATCAGCCCCAGCATTTT.

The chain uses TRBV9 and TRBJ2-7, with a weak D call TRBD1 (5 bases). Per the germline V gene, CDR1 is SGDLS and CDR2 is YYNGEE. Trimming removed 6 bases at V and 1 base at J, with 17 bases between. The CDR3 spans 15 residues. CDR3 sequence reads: CASIKSGMSSYEQYF. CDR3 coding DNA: TGTGCCAGCATAAAGTCAGGGATGTCGTCCTACGAGCAGTACTTC.

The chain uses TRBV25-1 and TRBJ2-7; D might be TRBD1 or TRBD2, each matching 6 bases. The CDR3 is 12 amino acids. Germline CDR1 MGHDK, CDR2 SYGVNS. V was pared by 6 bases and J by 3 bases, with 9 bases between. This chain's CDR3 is CASRRDIYEQYF. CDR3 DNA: TGTGCCAGCAGGCGGGACATCTACGAGCAGTACTTC.

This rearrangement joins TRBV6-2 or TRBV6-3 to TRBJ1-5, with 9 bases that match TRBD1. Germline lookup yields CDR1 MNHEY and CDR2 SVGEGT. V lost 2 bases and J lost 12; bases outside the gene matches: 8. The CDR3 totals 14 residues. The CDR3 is CASSYGGQGSLQHF. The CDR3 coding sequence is TGTGCCAGCAGTTACGGGGGACAGGGTAGTCTCCAGCATTTT.

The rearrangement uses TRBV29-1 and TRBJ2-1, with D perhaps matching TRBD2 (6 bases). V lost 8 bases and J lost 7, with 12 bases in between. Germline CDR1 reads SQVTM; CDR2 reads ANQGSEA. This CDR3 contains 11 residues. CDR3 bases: TGCAGCACCGGTCGGGGGAATGAGCAGTTCTTC. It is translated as CSTGRGNEQFF.